Shown below are 4 T cell receptor beta chains from a single sample sequenced in a study of cytomegalovirus exposure and HLA in healthy donors. A multiplex PCR was run with 60 Vbeta primers and 13 Jbeta primers. The protocol was immunoSEQ multiplex PCR, while the TCRdb copy is restricted to in-frame clones and leaves out a portion. The sample shows about 150,000 clones, around 80% of them seen only once. Sequencing was carried out using PBMCs. The receptor source for this set is a woman in her thirties or forties in good health and CMV-seronegative.

In its sample, this clone was seen once. This chain links TRBV7-9 with TRBJ2-7; a weak D match, TRBD1 (6 bases). CDR3 length: 13 residues. Looked up from germline, CDR1 is SEHNR and CDR2 is FQNEAQ (reference sequence). Trimming stripped 5 bases from V and 0 bases from J, with 8 bases between. The CDR3 sequence: CASSPDSSYEQYF. The CDR3 nucleotides are TGTGCCAGCAGCCCGGACAGCTCCTACGAGCAGTACTTC.

The rearrangement joins TRBV6-6 to TRBJ1-1; D remains ambiguous. The CDR3 is 14 residues long. Between the trimmed V and J ends, which lost 4 bases and 5 bases, there was a span of 14 bases. Per the germline V gene, CDR1 is MNHNY and CDR2 is SVGAGI (reference sequence). CDR3 bases: TGTGCCAGCAGTTCCTCCAGCGGAGCTACTGAAGCTTTCTTT. It translates to CASSSSSGATEAFF.

The table lists this clone with a few counts. This chain connects TRBV5-1 to TRBJ2-5; D may be TRBD2 (7 bases). Germline CDR1 and CDR2: SGHRS and YFSETQ. The CDR3 contains 15 residues. V was cut by 0 bases and J by 2 bases, with 11 bases left in between. Here the CDR3 reads CASSLDGGQQETQYF. CDR3 coding DNA: TGCGCCAGCAGCTTGGACGGGGGGCAACAAGAGACCCAGTACTTC.

DNA for the CDR3: TGTGCCAGCAGCTTAGGCCCGGCAGGCGGGTCCTACAATGAGCAGTTCTTC. Protein: CASSLGPAGGSYNEQFF. The chain carries TRBV13 and TRBJ2-1, with D tentatively TRBD2 (5 bases). V was clipped by 0 bases and J by 1 base, with 13 bases between them. The germline V gene encodes CDR1 PRHDT and CDR2 FYEKMQ (reference sequence). This CDR3 region has 17 residues.